This T cell receptor beta chain comes out of a study of control samples from healthy donors and cancer patients (dated by TCRdb to about 2020). Libraries came from the immunoSEQ multiplex PCR assay. TCRdb retrieved this table from immuneACCESS and kept in-frame rearrangements only. Not all clones are present; in checked studies, unresolved V genes account for under half, and no reason is known for the remainder. For this sample there are more than 85,000 clones; about 91% appear just once. Over 2% of the sample goes to the ten largest clones. Reading from cysteine to phenylalanine, the CDR3 counts 15 amino acids. The kept DNA is CDR3 alone, 45 bases in frame from the first base. The germline V gene encodes CDR1 LGHDT and CDR2 YNNKEL (reference sequence). Trimming leaves V shorter by 6 bases and J shorter by 7 bases, with the junction holding 12 bases beyond the gene matches. Note on this clone: Its antigen is currently not known. Qualities for individual bases were not recorded, and no much larger clone is one base off.

The sequenced material came from blood. The clonotype was recovered from a young woman in good health. The chain was built from TRBV3-1 (or the pseudogene TRBV3-2) and TRBJ1-2, with TRBD1 identical over 9 junction bases. The CDR3 reads CASRPYGQGSFGYTF. The DNA reads as follows: TGTGCCAGCAGGCCTTACGGACAGGGGTCTTTTGGCTACACCTTC.